This T cell receptor (beta chain) emerged from a study of esophageal squamous cell carcinoma under preoperative chemotherapy. TCRdb analysed the PCR reads with MiXCR anew, one entry per CDR3 protein. Altogether around 9,000 distinct CDR3 sequences are present, around 48% being singletons, with the ten largest covering more than 13%. The length of the CDR3 is 19 residues. Germline CDR1 is MNHNS and CDR2 is SASEGT. V gave up 2 bases and J gave up 1 base, with 22 bases separating them. Stated time point: after preoperative PTX-NDP chemotherapy. The sequence was obtained from a human donor with esophageal squamous cell carcinoma. The donor label of this sample is uncertain. Sample acquisition took place from a patient given preoperative chemotherapy. The chain carries TRBV6-1 and TRBJ2-3, with D possibly TRBD1 on 5 matching bases. For the CDR3, the DNA is TGTGCCAGCAGTGAATTGGTAGACGGACAAGCCGTAGGCACAGATACGCAGTATTTT. Its translation: CASSELVDGQAVGTDTQYF.